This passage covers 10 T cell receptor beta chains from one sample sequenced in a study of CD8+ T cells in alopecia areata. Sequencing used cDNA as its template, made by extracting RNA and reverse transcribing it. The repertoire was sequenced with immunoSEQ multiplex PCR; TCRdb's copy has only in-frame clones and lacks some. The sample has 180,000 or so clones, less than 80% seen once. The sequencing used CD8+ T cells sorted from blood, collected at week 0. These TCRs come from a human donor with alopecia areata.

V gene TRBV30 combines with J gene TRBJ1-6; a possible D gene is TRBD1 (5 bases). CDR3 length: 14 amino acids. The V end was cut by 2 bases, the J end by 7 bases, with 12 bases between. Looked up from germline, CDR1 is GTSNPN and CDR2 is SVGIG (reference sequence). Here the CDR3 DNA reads TGTGCCTGGAGTATGGGGGTTGGGAATTCACCCCTCCACTTT. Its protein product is CAWSMGVGNSPLHF. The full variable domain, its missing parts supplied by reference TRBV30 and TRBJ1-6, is SQTIHQWPATLVQPVGSPLSLECTVEGTSNPNLYWYRQAAGRGLQLLFYSVGIGQISSEVPQNLSASRPQDRQFILSSKKLLLSDSGFYLCAWSMGVGNSPLHFGNGTRLTVT.

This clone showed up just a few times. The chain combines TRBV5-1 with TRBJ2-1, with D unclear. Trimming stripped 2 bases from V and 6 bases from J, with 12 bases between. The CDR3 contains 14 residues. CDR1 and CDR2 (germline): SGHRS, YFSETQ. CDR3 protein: CASSFPERPNEQFF. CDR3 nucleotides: TGCGCCAGCAGCTTCCCGGAACGGCCCAATGAGCAGTTCTTC. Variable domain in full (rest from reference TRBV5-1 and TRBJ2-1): KAGVTQTPRYLIKTRGQQVTLSCSPISGHRSVSWYQQTPGQGLQFLFEYFSETQRNKGNFPGRFSGRQFSNSRSEMNVSTLELGDSALYLCASSFPERPNEQFFGPGTRLTVL.

CDR3 bases: TGTGCCAGCAGCGTAGCTGCAGGGTTCACTGAAGCTTTCTTT. It yields the protein CASSVAAGFTEAFF. V is TRBV9 and J is TRBJ1-1; TRBD1 is a possible D gene (5 bases). From germline, CDR1 is SGDLS and CDR2 YYNGEE. CDR3 length: 14 residues. The V end lost 0 bases, the J end lost 4 bases, and 10 bases lay between the germline ends.

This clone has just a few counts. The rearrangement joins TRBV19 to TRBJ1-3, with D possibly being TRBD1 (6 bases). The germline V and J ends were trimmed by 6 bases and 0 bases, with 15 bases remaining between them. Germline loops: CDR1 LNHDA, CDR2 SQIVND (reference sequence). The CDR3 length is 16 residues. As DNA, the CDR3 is TGTGCCAGTAGCGTGAGACAGGACCCCTCTGGAAACACCATATATTTT. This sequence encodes CASSVRQDPSGNTIYF.

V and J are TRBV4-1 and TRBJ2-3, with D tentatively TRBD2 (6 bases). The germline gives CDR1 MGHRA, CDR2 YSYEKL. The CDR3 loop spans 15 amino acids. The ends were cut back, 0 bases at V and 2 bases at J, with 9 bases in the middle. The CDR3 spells CASSQEWRATDTQYF. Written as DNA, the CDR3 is TGCGCCAGCAGCCAAGAATGGAGGGCCACAGATACGCAGTATTTT.

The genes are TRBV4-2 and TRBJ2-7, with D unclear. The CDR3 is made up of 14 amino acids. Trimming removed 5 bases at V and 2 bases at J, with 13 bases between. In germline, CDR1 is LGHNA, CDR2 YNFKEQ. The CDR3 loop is CASSNADQTYEQYF. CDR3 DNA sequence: TGTGCCAGCAGCAATGCCGACCAGACCTACGAGCAGTACTTC.

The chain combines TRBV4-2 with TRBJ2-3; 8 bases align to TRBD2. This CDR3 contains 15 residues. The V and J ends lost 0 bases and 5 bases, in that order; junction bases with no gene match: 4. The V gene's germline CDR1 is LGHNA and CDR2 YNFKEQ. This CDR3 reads CASSQDPLAEDTQYF. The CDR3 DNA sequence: TGTGCCAGCAGCCAAGATCCACTAGCGGAAGATACGCAGTATTTT.

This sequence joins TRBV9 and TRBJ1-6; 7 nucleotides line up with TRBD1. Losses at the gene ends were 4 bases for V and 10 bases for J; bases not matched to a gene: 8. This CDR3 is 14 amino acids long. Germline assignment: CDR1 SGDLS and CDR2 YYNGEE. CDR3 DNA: TGTGCCAGCAGCCTTGGGGACAGAAACTCACCCCTCCACTTT. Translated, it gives CASSLGDRNSPLHF.

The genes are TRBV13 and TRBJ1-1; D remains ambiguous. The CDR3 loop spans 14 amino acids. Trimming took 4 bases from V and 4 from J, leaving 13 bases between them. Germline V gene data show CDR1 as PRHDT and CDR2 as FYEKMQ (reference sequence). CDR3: CASSSATWGTEAFF. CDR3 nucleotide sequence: TGTGCCAGCAGCTCCGCGACCTGGGGCACTGAAGCTTTCTTT.

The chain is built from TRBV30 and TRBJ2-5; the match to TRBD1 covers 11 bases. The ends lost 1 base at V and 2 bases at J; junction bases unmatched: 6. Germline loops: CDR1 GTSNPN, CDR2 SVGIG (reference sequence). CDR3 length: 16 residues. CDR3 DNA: TGTGCCTGGAGTGGGGGGACAGGGGGACTTCAAGAGACCCAGTACTTC. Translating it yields CAWSGGTGGLQETQYF.